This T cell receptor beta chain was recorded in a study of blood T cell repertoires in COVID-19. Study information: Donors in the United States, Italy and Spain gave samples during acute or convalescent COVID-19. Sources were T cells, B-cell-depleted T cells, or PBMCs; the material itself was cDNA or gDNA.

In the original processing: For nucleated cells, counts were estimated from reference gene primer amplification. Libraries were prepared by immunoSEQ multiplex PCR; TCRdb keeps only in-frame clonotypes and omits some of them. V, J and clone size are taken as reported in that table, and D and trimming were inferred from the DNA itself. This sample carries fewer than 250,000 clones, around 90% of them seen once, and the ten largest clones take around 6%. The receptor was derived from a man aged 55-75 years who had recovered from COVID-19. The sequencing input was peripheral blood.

The CDR3 loop reads CACEGGKNTEAFF. Written as DNA, the CDR3 is TGTGCTTGCGAGGGGGGGAAGAACACTGAAGCTTTCTTT. The chain couples TRBV30 to TRBJ1-1, with TRBD1 as a possible D gene (6 bases). The CDR3 spans 13 residues. Germline V CDR1 and CDR2: GTSNPN, SVGIG (reference sequence).